The 29 T cell receptor beta chains below all came from one sample that was sequenced in a study of T-cell reconstitution after alpha-beta-depleted transplantation in children. Unique molecular identifiers were incorporated into the prepared TCRbeta library. TCRdb used MiXCR to reprocess the PCR reads, holding one entry per CDR3 protein. The profile shows around 450,000 distinct CDR3 sequences, roughly 10% of them singletons. The source material was PBMCs, sampled before TCRalphabeta/CD19-depleted stem cell transplant. The receptors shown here come from a child aged 2 to 15 with inherited bone marrow failure, due to receive a stem cell transplant.

This clonotype has at least ten counts. The rearrangement uses TRBV12-3 or TRBV12-4 and TRBJ2-1, with 7 bases aligning to TRBD2. This CDR3 is 13 amino acids long. V was pared by 8 bases and J by 10 bases, with 11 bases of the junction left unmatched. CDR3: CASFEPGGDEQFF. The DNA for the CDR3 is TGTGCCAGCTTCGAACCTGGGGGGGACGAGCAGTTCTTC.

This clonotype was observed many times. This rearrangement joins TRBV5-1 to TRBJ1-2; D ambiguous. V lost 1 base and J lost 4, with 5 bases in between. From germline, CDR1 is SGHRS and CDR2 YFSETQ. The length of the CDR3 is 12 residues. The CDR3 spells CASSLTSYGYTF. The CDR3 DNA reads TGCGCCAGCAGCTTGACCAGCTATGGCTACACCTTC.

Note on this clonotype: A much more abundant neighbour one base away suggests this may be a read error. The genes are TRBV20-1 and TRBJ2-2; D might be TRBD2 (6 bases). Trimming left V 0 bases short and J 0 bases short, with 8 bases between. The CDR3 consists of 15 residues. Germline-derived CDR1 and CDR2 are DFQATT and SNEGSKA (reference sequence). The CDR3 protein is CSAREPSANTGELFF. The DNA for the CDR3 is TGCAGTGCTAGAGAGCCTAGCGCGAACACCGGGGAGCTGTTTTTT.

This clonotype was detected many times. The chain couples TRBV5-1 to TRBJ2-2, with D possibly being TRBD1 (6 bases). The CDR3 totals 17 residues. The germline V gene has CDR1 SGHRS and CDR2 YFSETQ. V gave up 4 bases and J gave up 3 bases, with 19 bases separating them. The CDR3 sequence is CASSPWGRLRDTGELFF. As DNA, the CDR3 is TGCGCCAGCAGCCCATGGGGGCGCCTAAGGGACACCGGGGAGCTGTTTTTT.

The chain carries TRBV3-1 and TRBJ2-7; TRBD2 agrees at 8 bases. The trim removed 0 bases at V and 6 bases at J, leaving 4 bases unmatched. From germline, CDR1 is LGHDT and CDR2 YNNKEL (reference sequence). The CDR3 extends over 14 amino acids. The CDR3 region is CASSQDSGSLEQYF. Written as DNA, the CDR3 is TGTGCCAGCAGCCAAGACAGCGGGAGTCTCGAGCAGTACTTC.

This clonotype came up many times. This sequence joins TRBV27 and TRBJ2-2; TRBD2 matches 8 bases. Trimming cost V 6 bases and J 4 bases; bases outside gene matches: 10. Germline CDR1 MNHEY, CDR2 SMNVEV (reference sequence). The CDR3 has 16 residues. Here the CDR3 DNA reads TGTGCCAGCAGAAGGCGGACTAGCCCGAGCACCGGGGAGCTGTTTTTT. Translating gives CASRRRTSPSTGELFF.

This clonotype was counted between two and nine times. The chain couples TRBV20-1 to TRBJ2-1, with no clear D. Trimming pared 1 base from V and 6 bases from J, leaving 22 bases between. The CDR3 is 17 residues long. Per germline, CDR1 DFQATT and CDR2 SNEGSKA (reference sequence). The CDR3 here is CSARVSGWISGPNEQFF. The CDR3 DNA reads TGCAGTGCTAGAGTCTCGGGTTGGATTTCGGGCCCCAATGAGCAGTTCTTC.

This clonotype appeared many times. The chain couples TRBV6-2 or TRBV6-3 to TRBJ2-1; the D is unclear. The CDR3 has 17 residues. Per the germline V gene, CDR1 is MNHEY and CDR2 is SVGEGT. Trimming took off 2 bases at V and 9 bases at J, with 23 bases between the two ends. The chain's CDR3 is CASSYGSPLGRWGEQFF. DNA for the CDR3: TGTGCCAGCAGTTACGGTAGCCCCCTGGGTCGATGGGGTGAGCAGTTCTTC.

This clonotype appeared many times. The CDR3 DNA follows: TGTGCCAGCCGACTAGGGGCCTACAATGAGCAGTTCTTC. Residues: CASRLGAYNEQFF. The V and J genes are TRBV12-3 or TRBV12-4 and TRBJ2-1; tentative D call: TRBD2 (6 bases). V lost 8 bases to trimming and J lost 2 bases, with 10 bases between them. The CDR3 length is 13 residues.

This clonotype was detected many times. The chain employs TRBV28 and TRBJ2-3; the D is unclear. Germline CDR1 reads MDHEN; CDR2 reads SYDVKM. Trimming took off 6 bases at V and 2 bases at J, with 9 bases between the two ends. This CDR3 contains 13 residues. The CDR3 sequence is CASSPGFTDTQYF. In DNA, the CDR3 is TGTGCCAGCAGCCCCGGATTCACAGATACGCAGTATTTT.

This clonotype has a count of ten or more. V usage is TRBV29-1 and J usage is TRBJ2-5; D unresolved. The V gene lost 5 bases and the J gene lost 2 bases, with 12 bases spanning the gap. Per germline, CDR1 SQVTM and CDR2 ANQGSEA. The CDR3 totals 13 residues. This CDR3 reads CSVPRASQETQYF. The CDR3 DNA reads as TGCAGCGTTCCCCGGGCGAGTCAAGAGACCCAGTACTTC. Looking up the rest from reference TRBV29-1 and TRBJ2-5 gives the full variable domain: SAVISQKPSRDICQRGTSLTIQCQVDSQVTMMFWYRQQPGQSLTLIATANQGSEATYESGFVIDKFPISRPNLTFSTLTVSNMSPEDSSIYLCSVPRASQETQYFGPGTRLLVL.

The chain has TRBV7-2 and TRBJ1-2; weak D call: TRBD1 (5 bases). The germline V gene has CDR1 SGHTA and CDR2 FQGNSA. V was pared by 3 bases and J by 5 bases, with 16 bases between. The CDR3 sequence is 15 residues long. DNA for the CDR3: TGTGCCAGCAGCTTGGGGCCCGAACGCGCTTATGGCTACACCTTC. This translates into CASSLGPERAYGYTF.

This clonotype has only a few counts. This chain links TRBV12-3 or TRBV12-4 with TRBJ1-2, with D perhaps TRBD1 (5 bases). CDR3 size: 16 residues. Trimming removed 2 bases at V and 2 bases at J, with 15 bases between. The CDR3 reads CASSLIVIRTNYGYTF. The CDR3 nucleotides read TGTGCCAGCAGTTTAATCGTTATTCGGACAAACTATGGCTACACCTTC.

This chain uses TRBV18 with TRBJ2-1, with 10 nucleotides matching TRBD2. Germline CDR1 is KGHSH and CDR2 is LQKENI. The CDR3 extends over 16 amino acids. Losses at the gene ends were 4 bases for V and 4 bases for J; bases not matched to a gene: 7. The CDR3 nucleotides read TGTGCCAGCTCACGTTCGAGCGGGAGGGGTTACAATGAGCAGTTCTTC. Translation gives CASSRSSGRGYNEQFF.

This clonotype occurred many times. This sequence joins TRBV4-3 and TRBJ1-2; no reliable D call. The CDR3 length is 12 residues. V shed 4 bases and J shed 6 bases, with 9 bases lying between them. CDR1 and CDR2 (germline): LGHNA, YSLEER. CDR3 region: CASSRGLNGYTF. The CDR3 nucleotides are TGCGCCAGCAGCCGAGGCCTTAATGGCTACACCTTC.

The table lists this clonotype with many counts. The chain is built from TRBV2 and TRBJ1-1; the match to TRBD1 covers 8 bases. CDR3 length equals 19 residues. CDR1 and CDR2 (germline): SNHLY, FYNNEI. After removal of 4 bases from V and 0 bases from J, the junction contained 16 bases not matched to a gene. The CDR3 is CASSVFKTQGAPLNTEAFF. The DNA for the CDR3 is TGTGCCAGCAGTGTTTTCAAAACCCAGGGGGCCCCTTTGAACACTGAAGCTTTCTTT.

About this clonotype itself: The CDR3 end shows no conserved phenylalanine or tryptophan, and so a read error is likely. This rearrangement joins TRBV6-1 to TRBJ2-5; 8 nucleotides match TRBD1. The V gene end was trimmed by 5 bases and the J gene end by 2 bases; junction bases not matched to a gene: 4. There are 14 residues in the CDR3. Per germline, CDR1 MNHNS and CDR2 SASEGT. Here the CDR3 reads CASSRGTGQETQYI. The CDR3 nucleotides read TGTGCCAGCAGTCGCGGGACAGGACAAGAGACCCAGTACATC.

As for this clonotype: With a much larger clone just one base away, this may be a read error. The chain has TRBV2 and TRBJ2-2; 15 positions match TRBD2. The ends lost 6 bases at V and 9 bases at J; junction bases unmatched: 17. CDR1 is SNHLY and CDR2 is FYNNEI in the germline V gene. This CDR3 has 19 amino acids. CDR3 residues: CASRGAGLAGGPSSRELFF. The CDR3 DNA reads as TGTGCCAGCAGGGGCGCCGGACTAGCGGGAGGGCCATCAAGCAGGGAGCTGTTTTTT.

This clonotype was counted only a few times. The J gene is TRBJ2-1, the V gene TRBV30, with unresolved D. V was clipped by 1 base and J by 8 bases, with 6 bases between them. The CDR3 has 11 amino acids. CDR1 and CDR2 from the germline V gene are GTSNPN and SVGIG (reference sequence). The CDR3 protein is CAWSAGYEQFF. The CDR3 bases are TGTGCCTGGAGTGCCGGATATGAGCAGTTCTTC.

A few counts support this clonotype. The chain is built from TRBV12-3 or TRBV12-4 and TRBJ1-6; no definite D call. There are 13 residues in the CDR3. The V and J ends lost 1 base and 13 bases respectively, with 11 bases between them. The CDR3 loop is CASSLGRDVPLHF. In DNA form, the CDR3 reads TGTGCCAGCAGTTTAGGTCGTGACGTTCCCCTCCACTTT.

The V and J genes are TRBV6-5 and TRBJ1-3; a weak D match, TRBD1 (5 bases). Germline CDR1 reads MNHEY; CDR2 reads SVGAGI. V lost 2 bases to trimming and J lost 2 bases, with 13 bases between them. CDR3 length: 16 residues. The CDR3 nucleotides read TGTGCCAGCAGTTACCCACCCGGGGGAACTGGAAACACCATATATTTT. This codes for CASSYPPGGTGNTIYF.

This clonotype was counted at least ten times. The chain has TRBV20-1 and TRBJ1-2, with D possibly being TRBD1 (5 bases). Germline CDR1 and CDR2: DFQATT and SNEGSKA (reference sequence). This CDR3 has 13 amino acids. Deletions cut 3 bases from V and 4 bases from J, with 12 bases between. The CDR3: CSARAMGVYGYTF. DNA for the CDR3: TGCAGTGCTAGGGCTATGGGGGTCTATGGCTACACCTTC.

This clonotype was counted many times. The chain recombines TRBV4-3 with TRBJ2-6, with D maybe TRBD1 (5 bases). The germline V gene has CDR1 LGHNA and CDR2 YSLEER. V dropped 1 base and J dropped 11 bases, with 9 bases sitting between them. CDR3 size: 13 residues. The CDR3 loop is CASSQGQSHVLTF. The CDR3 coding sequence is TGCGCCAGCAGCCAAGGACAGTCACACGTCCTGACTTTC.

This clonotype was observed a handful of times. V is TRBV27 and J is TRBJ2-1, with TRBD2 matching 10 bases. The CDR3 loop spans 16 amino acids. CDR1 and CDR2 from the germline V gene are MNHEY and SMNVEV (reference sequence). With V trimmed by 5 bases and J by 10 bases, 14 bases remained unmatched. The DNA of the CDR3 is TGTGCCAGCAGTCCACTCCTAGCGGGGGTAGCGGGGGAGCAGTTCTTC. Translated: CASSPLLAGVAGEQFF.

The V and J genes are TRBV5-1 and TRBJ1-1; D possibly corresponds to TRBD1 (5 bases). The V gene lost 1 base and the J gene lost 0 bases, with 13 bases spanning the gap. Germline lookup yields CDR1 SGHRS and CDR2 YFSETQ. CDR3 length: 16 amino acids. DNA of the CDR3: TGCGCCAGCAGCTTGAACCCGACAGAACTGAACACTGAAGCTTTCTTT. It translates to CASSLNPTELNTEAFF.

In this sample, this clonotype turned up many times. The chain has TRBV7-9 and TRBJ2-1; 10 bases match TRBD2. This CDR3 has 18 residues. V trimming: 5 bases; J trimming: 6 bases; junction bases outside the gene matches: 16. Germline assignment: CDR1 SEHNR and CDR2 FQNEAQ (reference sequence). CDR3 amino acids: CASSLPLGSGRFSNEQFF. CDR3 in DNA: TGTGCCAGCAGCCTCCCCCTGGGTAGCGGGAGGTTCTCCAATGAGCAGTTCTTC. Supplemented by reference TRBV7-9 and TRBJ2-1, the full variable domain reads DTGVSQNPRHKITKRGQNVTFRCDPISEHNRLYWYRQTLGQGPEFLTYFQNEAQLEKSRLLSDRFSAERPKGSFSTLEIQRTEQGDSAMYLCASSLPLGSGRFSNEQFFGPGTRLTVL.

This clonotype has at least ten counts. The V gene is TRBV24-1, the J gene TRBJ2-5; 9 bases are shared with TRBD2. The CDR3 is made up of 16 amino acids. Unmatched junction bases numbered 6, after V lost 2 bases and J lost 3 bases. Looked up from germline, CDR1 is KGHDR and CDR2 is SFDVKD. CDR3 amino acids: CATSDYSLAGKETQYF. Written as DNA, the CDR3 is TGTGCCACCAGTGATTATAGCCTAGCGGGAAAAGAGACCCAGTACTTC.

This clonotype has a count of ten or more. V is TRBV20-1 and J is TRBJ2-1; maybe TRBD2 (6 bases). The germline V and J ends were trimmed by 1 base and 1 base, with 14 bases remaining between them. The germline V gene has CDR1 DFQATT and CDR2 SNEGSKA (reference sequence). CDR3 length equals 16 residues. The CDR3 sequence is CSARVPIGGSYNEQFF. The CDR3 nucleotides read TGCAGTGCTAGAGTTCCTATCGGGGGTTCCTACAATGAGCAGTTCTTC.

This clonotype has more than one count but fewer than ten. The chain combines TRBV4-2 with TRBJ2-5, with D possibly TRBD1 on 6 matching bases. The V and J ends lost 4 bases and 0 bases respectively, with 21 bases between them. Germline CDR1 is LGHNA and CDR2 is YNFKEQ. This CDR3 is 18 amino acids long. CDR3: CASSRWTDLDVNQETQYF. Here the CDR3 DNA reads TGTGCCAGCAGCCGGTGGACAGACCTAGACGTCAACCAAGAGACCCAGTACTTC.